The next 5 T cell receptor beta chains were all read from a single sample in a study of cytomegalovirus exposure and HLA in healthy donors. This PCR relied on a set of 60 Vbeta primers and 13 Jbeta primers. Produced via immunoSEQ multiplex PCR; TCRdb's table is partial and in-frame only. The data hold 70,000 to 95,000 clones, with about 77% observed a single time. Sample: PBMCs. All receptors derive from a man in his forties or fifties in good health and CMV-seronegative.

The chain employs TRBV7-8 and TRBJ1-2; 9 bases are a match to TRBD1. Per the germline V gene, CDR1 is SGHVS and CDR2 is FQNEAQ. The CDR3 is made up of 16 amino acids. Unmatched junction bases numbered 6, after V lost 2 bases and J lost 2 bases. The CDR3 region is CASSLSWGTGNYGYTF. Here the CDR3 DNA reads TGTGCCAGCAGCTTAAGTTGGGGGACAGGGAACTATGGCTACACCTTC.

V usage is TRBV9 and J usage is TRBJ2-2, with D unresolved. The CDR3 spans 14 residues. Trimming left V 0 bases short and J 0 bases short, with 3 bases between. Germline CDR1 and CDR2: SGDLS and YYNGEE. The CDR3 region is CASSVAANTGELFF. The CDR3, as DNA: TGTGCCAGCAGCGTAGCGGCGAACACCGGGGAGCTGTTTTTT.

V gene TRBV6-1 combines with J gene TRBJ2-7, with TRBD1 identical over 7 bases. The CDR3 covers 13 residues. The junction had 7 bases not matched to a gene; V was cut back by 8 bases and J by 3 bases. From germline, CDR1 is MNHNS and CDR2 SASEGT. The CDR3 DNA reads TGTGCCAGCTGTCTCCGGGACAGCTACGAGCAGTACTTC. Translation: CASCLRDSYEQYF.

The chain links TRBV7-2 to TRBJ2-2; D uncertain. Trimming removed 4 bases at V and 8 bases at J, with 17 bases between. From germline, CDR1 is SGHTA and CDR2 FQGNSA. The CDR3 has 15 amino acids. CDR3 sequence (DNA): TGTGCCAGCAGCTCCCGGCTAGTTTCGACTGGGGAGCTGTTTTTT. It translates to CASSSRLVSTGELFF.

This sequence joins TRBV7-9 and TRBJ1-2, with D hard to call. The CDR3 totals 13 residues. Trimming removed 3 bases from V and 2 bases from J, with 7 bases in between. Per germline, CDR1 SEHNR and CDR2 FQNEAQ (reference sequence). CDR3 coding DNA: TGTGCCAGCAGCTTTCCCGGGAACTATGGCTACACCTTC. Residues: CASSFPGNYGYTF.